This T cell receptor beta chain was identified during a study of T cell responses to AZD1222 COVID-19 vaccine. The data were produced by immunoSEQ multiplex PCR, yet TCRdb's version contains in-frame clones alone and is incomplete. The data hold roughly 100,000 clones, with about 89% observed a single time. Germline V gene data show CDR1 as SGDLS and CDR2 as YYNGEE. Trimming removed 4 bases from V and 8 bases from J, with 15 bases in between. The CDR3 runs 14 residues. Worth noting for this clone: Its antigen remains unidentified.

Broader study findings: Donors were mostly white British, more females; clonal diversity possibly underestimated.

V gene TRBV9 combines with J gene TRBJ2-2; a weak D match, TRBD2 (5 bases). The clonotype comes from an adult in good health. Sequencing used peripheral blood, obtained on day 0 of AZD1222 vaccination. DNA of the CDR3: TGTGCCAGCAGCCCCGTAAAGGGCGGGGGGGAGCTGTTTTTT. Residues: CASSPVKGGGELFF.